This entry features one TCR beta chain sequence. Its target is unknown. This specimen belongs to a study of cytomegalovirus exposure and HLA in healthy donors. Whole-study findings and limits: When a later analysis was performed, an Asian-associated ancestry cluster reportedly had fewer N-insertions than the approximately 700-donor mean. Specific recognition of CMV antigens was confirmed in vitro for three chains (all CMV-associated).

These donors, healthy bone marrow donors, were studied. PCR amplification relied on 60 Vbeta primers (plus 13 Jbeta primers). Profiling relied on immunoSEQ multiplex PCR, and the TCRdb table lists in-frame clones only, not all of them. Of approximately 110,000 clones in the sample, 69% were seen once. The receptor was isolated from a woman aged 70-85 years in good health and CMV-seropositive. Material for sequencing was PBMCs.

CDR3 in DNA: TGTGCCAGCAGCTTAATGGGGGGACAGAGCACAGATACGCAGTATTTT. It codes for CASSLMGGQSTDTQYF. The V and J genes are TRBV7-8 and TRBJ2-3, with a tentative D call TRBD1 (7 bases). V was pared by 2 bases and J by 0 bases, with 12 bases between. The CDR3 runs 16 residues. CDR1 is SGHVS, CDR2 FQNEAQ, per germline.